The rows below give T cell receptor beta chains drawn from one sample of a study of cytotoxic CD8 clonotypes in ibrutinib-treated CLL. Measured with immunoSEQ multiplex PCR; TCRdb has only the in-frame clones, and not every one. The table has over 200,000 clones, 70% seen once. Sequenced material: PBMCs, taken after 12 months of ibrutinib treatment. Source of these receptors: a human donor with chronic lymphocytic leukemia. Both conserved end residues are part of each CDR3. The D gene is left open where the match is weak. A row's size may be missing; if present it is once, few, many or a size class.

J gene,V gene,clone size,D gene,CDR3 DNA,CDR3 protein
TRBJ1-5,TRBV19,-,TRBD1,TGTGCCAGTAGTATGATGTCCGGGACAGGTGAGAGGACTCAGCCCCAGCATTTT,CASSMMSGTGERTQPQHF
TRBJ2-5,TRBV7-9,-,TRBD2,TGTGCCAGCAGCGGAATGCCCGGGGGGGTGGCTGAGACCCAGTACTTC,CASSGMPGGVAETQYF
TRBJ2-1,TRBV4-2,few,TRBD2,TGTGCCAGCAGCCAAGACAGCGGGGGAAGGAACAATGAGCAGTTCTTC,CASSQDSGGRNNEQFF
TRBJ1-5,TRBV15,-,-,TGTGCCACCAGCAGAGCCCCCATTTTCGTGGGGCAGGGTGGGGGTTGGAGCAATCAGCCCCAGCATTTT,CATSRAPIFVGQGGGWSNQPQHF
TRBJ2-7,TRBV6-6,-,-,TGTGCCAGCAGTTTTACAGGCTACGAGCAGTACTTC,CASSFTGYEQYF
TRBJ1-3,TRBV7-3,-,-,TGTGCCAGCAGCCCCGGGGGGACGCGGCGAAACACCATATATTTT,CASSPGGTRRNTIYF
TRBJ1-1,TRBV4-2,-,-,TGTGCCAGCAGCCAAGAAGTAGGGACGGCTGGGGCTTTCTTT,CASSQEVGTAGAFF
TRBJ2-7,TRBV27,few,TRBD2,TGTGCCAGCAGGGGGGGGCTAGCGGGAACCTACGAGCAGTACTTC,CASRGGLAGTYEQYF
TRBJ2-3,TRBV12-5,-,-,TGTGCTAGCGCCCCGCCTAGCGAGCCAGATACGCAGTATTTT,CASAPPSEPDTQYF
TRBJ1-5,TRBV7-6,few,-,TGTGCCAGCAGCCCCGCCAATCAGCCCCAGCATTTT,CASSPANQPQHF
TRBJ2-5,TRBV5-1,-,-,TGCGCCAGCAGCCTTCGACTGCCAGACCAAGAGACCCAGTACTTC,CASSLRLPDQETQYF
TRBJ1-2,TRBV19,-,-,TGTGCCAGTACCCTCACGGGGCAGGCCCGAAACTATGGCTACACCTTC,CASTLTGQARNYGYTF
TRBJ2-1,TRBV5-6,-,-,TGTGCCAGCAGCTTGGGCAGCCTCGGGGAGTTCTTC,CASSLGSLGEFF
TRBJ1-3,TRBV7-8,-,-,TGTGCCAGCAGCCCGGGTGAGCCCAGCCTCTCTGGAAACACCATATATTTT,CASSPGEPSLSGNTIYF
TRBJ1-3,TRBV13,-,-,TGTGCCAGCAGTTTTGACAGGACAAACTCTGGAAACACCATATATTTT,CASSFDRTNSGNTIYF
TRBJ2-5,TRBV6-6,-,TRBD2,TGTGCCACCGGTGTCGCGGGAGGGGGAGAGACCCAGTACTTC,CATGVAGGGETQYF
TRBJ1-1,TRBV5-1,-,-,TGCGCCAGCACCGAACCGGGGGAGTCGGTTGAAGCTTTCTTT,CASTEPGESVEAFF
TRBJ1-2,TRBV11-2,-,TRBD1,TGTGCCAGCAGCCTCCGGGACAGGGTGTCTGGCTACACCTTC,CASSLRDRVSGYTF
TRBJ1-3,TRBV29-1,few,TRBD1,TGCAGCGTTTCAGGGGGCTCTGGAAACACCATATATTTT,CSVSGGSGNTIYF
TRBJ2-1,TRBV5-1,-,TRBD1,TGCGCCAGCGGGACAGGGCTCGGACTTGAGCAGTTCTTC,CASGTGLGLEQFF
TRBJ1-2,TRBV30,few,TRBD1,TGTGCCTGGAGTGTACAGGGGGGTACTGGCTACACCTTC,CAWSVQGGTGYTF